These 11 T cell receptor beta chains came from one sample sequenced in a study of blood T cell repertoires in COVID-19. Assay used: immunoSEQ multiplex PCR; TCRdb lists only in-frame clones, some missing. The sample has around 66,000 clones, roughly 75% seen once; the top ten hold 8% to 10%. Input material: peripheral blood. The origin of the receptors is a human donor in a cohort sampled during active COVID-19.

V is TRBV5-4 and J is TRBJ2-7; a weak D match, TRBD1 (5 bases). V lost 2 bases and J 0 bases, leaving 12 bases between the germline ends. The germline CDR1 and CDR2 sequences are SGHNT and YYREEE (reference sequence). This CDR3 has 15 residues. CDR3: CASSFKQAYSYEQYF. Here the CDR3 DNA reads TGTGCCAGCAGCTTTAAACAGGCATACTCCTACGAGCAGTACTTC.

The chain combines TRBV5-6 with TRBJ1-6; unclear D gene. In germline, CDR1 is SGHDT, CDR2 YYEEEE. The CDR3 covers 12 residues. V lost 2 bases, J lost 12 bases, and 9 bases lay in between. The CDR3 reads CASSFGGQPLHF. The CDR3 region has the DNA TGTGCCAGCAGCTTCGGAGGGCAACCCCTCCACTTT.

The table lists this clone with a few counts. CDR3 sequence (DNA): TGTGCCAGCAGCCAGGATGACGCGGACAGGGGGGTTTATGGCTACACCTTC. Its protein product is CASSQDDADRGVYGYTF. The chain is built from TRBV4-2 and TRBJ1-2, with 10 bases aligning to TRBD1. CDR1 LGHNA and CDR2 YNFKEQ come from the germline V gene. Unmatched junction bases numbered 12, after V lost 3 bases and J lost 5 bases. The CDR3 is 17 amino acids.

This rearrangement joins TRBV4-1 to TRBJ2-2, with 7 bases fitting TRBD1. The CDR3 contains 12 residues. Looked up from germline, CDR1 is MGHRA and CDR2 is YSYEKL. The trim removed 8 bases at V and 5 bases at J, leaving 2 bases unmatched. For the CDR3, the DNA is TGCGCCAGCCACAGGGGAACCGGGGAGCTGTTTTTT. Residues: CASHRGTGELFF.

This clone was seen a few times. The junction and the germline gene differ at one end; a read error may be behind it. This chain joins TRBV5-6 and TRBJ2-7; 9 nucleotides line up with TRBD1. CDR1 and CDR2 from the germline V gene are SGHDT and YYEEEE. The CDR3 spans 15 residues. This chain's CDR3 is CASSFRGQGGYEQYF. DNA of the CDR3: TGTGCCAGTAGCTTTAGGGGACAGGGAGGCTACGAGCAGTACTTC. The full variable domain, rest sourced from reference TRBV5-6 and TRBJ2-7, is DAGVTQSPTHLIKTRGQQVTLRCSPKSGHDTVSWYQQALGQGPQFIFQYYEEEERQRGNFPDRFSGHQFPNYSSELNVNALLLGDSALYLCASSFRGQGGYEQYFGPGTRLTVT.

The count of this clone is one. V gene TRBV28 combines with J gene TRBJ2-5; the D gene is possibly TRBD1 (5 bases). CDR1 MDHEN and CDR2 SYDVKM come from the germline V gene. The V end lost 6 bases, the J end lost 7 bases, and 15 bases lay between the germline ends. The CDR3 covers 13 residues. CDR3 in amino acids: CASSSAGSGTQYF. In nucleotides, the CDR3 is TGTGCCAGCAGCTCGGCAGGGTCAGGGACCCAGTACTTC.

The chain combines TRBV7-8 with TRBJ2-7; the match to TRBD1 covers 11 bases. Germline CDR1 and CDR2: SGHVS and FQNEAQ. V was pared by 6 bases and J by 2 bases, with 6 bases of the junction left unmatched. The CDR3 is 15 amino acids. This CDR3 reads CASREGQGAAYEQYF. DNA for the CDR3: TGTGCCAGCAGAGAAGGACAGGGGGCGGCCTACGAGCAGTACTTC.

This clone was observed a few times. The V gene is TRBV7-8, the J gene TRBJ1-6; D is ambiguous. The CDR3 is 13 residues long. The V gene's germline CDR1 is SGHVS and CDR2 FQNEAQ. V gave up 6 bases and J gave up 7 bases, with 10 bases separating them. The CDR3: CASRRAANSPLHF. As DNA, the CDR3 is TGTGCCAGCAGGCGGGCGGCAAATTCACCCCTCCACTTT.

This clone was found a few times. The V and J genes are TRBV30 and TRBJ1-1; TRBD1 aligns across 7 bases. The CDR3 runs 13 residues. Germline V gene data show CDR1 as GTSNPN and CDR2 as SVGIG (reference sequence). The J segment lost 6 bases and the V segment lost 0 bases, leaving 4 bases of the junction unmatched. CDR3 sequence reads: CAWSVGQGAEAFF. The CDR3 DNA follows: TGTGCCTGGAGTGTAGGTCAGGGGGCTGAAGCTTTCTTT.

The rearrangement joins TRBV6-2 or TRBV6-3 to TRBJ2-1; 10 positions agree with TRBD2. Germline trimming cut 4 bases from V and 7 bases from J; bases unmatched to any gene: 10. CDR1 is MNHEY and CDR2 is SVGEGT in the germline V gene. The CDR3 runs to 16 residues. The CDR3 DNA follows: TGTGCCAGCAGTTTCGTAGCGGGAGGCCCTAGGAATGAGCAGTTCTTC. Translation gives CASSFVAGGPRNEQFF.

The chain carries TRBV3-1 (or the pseudogene TRBV3-2) and TRBJ2-7, with 8 bases fitting TRBD1. CDR1 and CDR2 (germline): LGHDT, YNNKEL (reference sequence). This CDR3 region has 14 residues. Trimming at V came to 1 base and at J to 4 bases, leaving 3 bases not matched to a gene. CDR3 DNA sequence: TGTGCCAGCAGCCAAGGGGACAGGATTTACGAGCAGTACTTC. Amino acids: CASSQGDRIYEQYF.